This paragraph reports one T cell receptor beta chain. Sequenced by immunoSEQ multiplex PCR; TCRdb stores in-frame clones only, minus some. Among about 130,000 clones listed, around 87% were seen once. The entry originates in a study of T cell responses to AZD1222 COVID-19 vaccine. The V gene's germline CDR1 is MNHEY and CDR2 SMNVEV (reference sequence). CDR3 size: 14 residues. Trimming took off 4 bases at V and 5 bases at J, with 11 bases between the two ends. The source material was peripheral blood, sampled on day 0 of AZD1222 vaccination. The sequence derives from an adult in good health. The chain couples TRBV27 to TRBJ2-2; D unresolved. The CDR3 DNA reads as TGTGCCAGCAGTTCGGGCCTTTTGACCGGGGAGCTGTTTTTT. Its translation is CASSSGLLTGELFF.